The present TCR beta chain was sequenced within a study of blood T cells in healthy people across ages. Overall study findings and caveats: Diversity estimates drawn from one million T cells were deemed underestimates. With unsorted PBMCs, a conclusive comparison of naive versus antigen-experienced cells was not possible.

The CDR3 is made up of 14 amino acids. J was trimmed by 4 bases and V by 8 bases; bases with no gene match: 11. Germline-derived CDR1 and CDR2 are SGHAT and FQNNGV. This clonotype was observed a few times. Its specificity is not known. For the second PCR, which ran for 7 to 11 cycles, a sample-barcoded 5' primer and a J-beta primer mix were used. TCRdb re-derived calls from the 5' RACE reads in MiXCR, one entry per CDR3 protein. The sample lists over 1,500,000 distinct CDR3 sequences; around 50% were seen once. Sequencing used blood. This clonotype was sampled from a middle-aged woman in good health. The V gene is TRBV11-2, the J gene TRBJ2-7; 7 bases align to TRBD2. This CDR3 is CASRPPGGRYEQYF. The CDR3 nucleotides are TGTGCCAGCCGCCCCCCGGGAGGAAGATACGAGCAGTACTTC.